The T cell receptor (beta chain) described here comes from a study of control samples from healthy donors and cancer patients. Generated by immunoSEQ multiplex PCR, the TCRdb table keeps only in-frame clones and is missing some. The table lists around 100,000 clones, 87% of them singletons. In germline, CDR1 is SGHRS, CDR2 YFSETQ. V lost 4 bases and J lost 4, with 9 bases in between. This CDR3 has 13 residues. This TCR was sampled from a woman aged 45 to 65 in good health. What was sequenced was blood. The V gene is TRBV5-1, the J gene TRBJ2-1, with a possible D match to TRBD1 (6 bases). CDR3 nucleotides: TGCGCCAGCAGCGCAGGACAGTACAATGAGCAGTTCTTC. Its protein is CASSAGQYNEQFF.